The 7 T cell receptor beta chains given below trace back to one sample, sequenced in a study of shared clonotypes between healthy human individuals (TCRdb year 2020). Library preparation employed the immunoSEQ multiplex PCR assay. Sourced from immuneACCESS, this table was stored by TCRdb with only in-frame sequences that have V and J called. A share of the clones is absent; for the studies checked, an unresolved V gene accounts for under half, and the remainder has no known explanation. The sample contains millions of clones, 90% to 95% of them found a single time. Of the sample, over 0.12% falls within the top ten clones. Sequenced: naive CD4+ T cells sorted from blood. This sample's cell subset or site label indicates: CD45RA+ positively selected. These receptors came from a young man in good health.

The chain links TRBV27 to TRBJ2-7; 11 nucleotides line up with TRBD1. CDR1 is MNHEY, CDR2 SMNVEV, per germline (reference sequence). This CDR3 region has 17 residues. J lost 7 bases, V lost 3 bases, and 14 bases had no gene match. The CDR3 DNA is TGTGCCAGCAGTTTCTGGACAGGGGGCGGGTTAGGTGGGGAGCAGTACTTC. Protein: CASSFWTGGGLGGEQYF.

The CDR3 DNA reads as TGTGCCACCAGCAGAGAGCTAGCGGGAGAATCATTCGCGAACACCGGGGAGCTGTTTTTT. The encoded protein is CATSRELAGESFANTGELFF. This sequence joins TRBV15 and TRBJ2-2, with TRBD2 matching over 10 bases. The CDR3 has 20 residues. The V and J ends lost 0 bases and 0 bases, in that order; junction bases with no gene match: 10. Germline CDR1 LNHNV, CDR2 YYDKDF (reference sequence).

The V call is TRBV5-4, the J call TRBJ2-3, with D perhaps TRBD2 (7 bases). Germline lookup yields CDR1 SGHNT and CDR2 YYREEE (reference sequence). V lost 3 bases and J 2 bases, leaving 16 bases between the germline ends. The CDR3 has 16 residues. The CDR3 here is CASSSLGGGITDTQYF. The CDR3 coding sequence is TGTGCCAGCAGCTCCCTAGGGGGGGGGATCACAGATACGCAGTATTTT.

This clone was seen only a few times. The chain has TRBV2 and TRBJ1-2; the D gene is possibly TRBD1 (5 bases). Trimming took off 1 base at V and 4 bases at J, with 10 bases between the two ends. The CDR3 length is 14 residues. In germline, CDR1 is SNHLY, CDR2 FYNNEI. CDR3 DNA: TGTGCCAGCAGTGAAGTGGGGGGTAGCTATGGCTACACCTTC. It yields the protein CASSEVGGSYGYTF.

The chain joins TRBV5-6 to TRBJ1-2, with D perhaps TRBD1 (6 bases). Germline V CDR1 and CDR2: SGHDT, YYEEEE. This CDR3 has 16 residues. The V gene lost 4 bases and the J gene lost 0 bases, with 16 bases spanning the gap. As DNA, the CDR3 is TGTGCCAGCAGCCGCATAAACAGGGAGGCTAACTATGGCTACACCTTC. Encoded protein: CASSRINREANYGYTF.

This rearrangement joins TRBV7-2 to TRBJ2-3; 8 positions match TRBD2. The CDR3 contains 16 residues. Losses at the gene ends were 1 base for V and 1 base for J; bases not matched to a gene: 4. In germline, CDR1 is SGHTA, CDR2 FQGNSA. Here the CDR3 reads CASSLVPGGGTDTQYF. CDR3 bases: TGTGCCAGCAGCTTAGTCCCGGGAGGGGGCACAGATACGCAGTATTTT. The variable domain in full, with the rest retrieved from reference TRBV7-2 and TRBJ2-3, is GAGVSQSPSNKVTEKGKDVELRCDPISGHTALYWYRQSLGQGLEFLIYFQGNSAPDKSGLPSDRFSAERTGGSVSTLTIQRTQQEDSAVYLCASSLVPGGGTDTQYFGPGTRLTVL.

The chain combines TRBV7-8 with TRBJ2-5, with a tentative D call TRBD1 (6 bases). CDR3 length: 15 residues. The V end was cut by 1 base, the J end by 3 bases, with 12 bases between. The germline V gene encodes CDR1 SGHVS and CDR2 FQNEAQ. DNA for the CDR3: TGTGCCAGCAGCTTAGAAGGGACATCCAAAGAGACCCAGTACTTC. Translated, it gives CASSLEGTSKETQYF.